This T cell receptor beta chain is drawn from a study of T-cell reconstitution after alpha-beta-depleted transplantation in children. TCRbeta library preparation incorporated unique molecular identifiers. TCRdb independently ran MiXCR on the PCR reads; one entry per CDR3 protein. The sample carries approximately 500,000 distinct CDR3 sequences, 25% to 30% recorded once. The source material was PBMCs, sampled before TCRalphabeta/CD19-depleted stem cell transplant. The TCR was taken from a boy in the first two years of life with Wiskott-Aldrich syndrome, due to receive a stem cell transplant.

CDR3 loop: CASSLEQGASETQYF. DNA of the CDR3: TGCGCCAGCAGCTTGGAACAGGGGGCTTCGGAGACCCAGTACTTC. The chain uses TRBV5-1 and TRBJ2-5, with TRBD1 identical over 9 bases. With V trimmed by 0 bases and J by 5 bases, 5 bases remained unmatched. The CDR3 runs to 15 residues. Germline V gives CDR1 SGHRS, CDR2 YFSETQ.